This T cell receptor (beta chain) was obtained from a study of T cell responses to AZD1222 COVID-19 vaccine. Study in general: Pooled together were second doses at about 4 or about 12 weeks.

Study-wide results and caveats: Repertoire sampling occurred only after the peak T cell response. Spike-spanning, vaccine-associated CD4 TCRs were dominant at 160-218 and 743-854.

In germline, CDR1 is SGHNT, CDR2 YENEEA. Trimming removed 4 bases from V and 1 base from J, with 7 bases in between. This CDR3 contains 14 residues. This clone was picked up one time. Its antigen is unidentified. Data came from immunoSEQ multiplex PCR; TCRdb stores just in-frame clones and leaves some out. The sample yields approximately 85,000 clones, around 85% seen once. Material: peripheral blood, obtained on day 0 of AZD1222 vaccination. The chain uses TRBV11-3 and TRBJ2-2, with D tentatively TRBD1 (6 bases). This TCR derives from an adult in good health. The CDR3 spells CASSSTGNTGELFF. The CDR3 nucleotides read TGTGCCAGCAGCTCGACAGGGAACACCGGGGAGCTGTTTTTT.